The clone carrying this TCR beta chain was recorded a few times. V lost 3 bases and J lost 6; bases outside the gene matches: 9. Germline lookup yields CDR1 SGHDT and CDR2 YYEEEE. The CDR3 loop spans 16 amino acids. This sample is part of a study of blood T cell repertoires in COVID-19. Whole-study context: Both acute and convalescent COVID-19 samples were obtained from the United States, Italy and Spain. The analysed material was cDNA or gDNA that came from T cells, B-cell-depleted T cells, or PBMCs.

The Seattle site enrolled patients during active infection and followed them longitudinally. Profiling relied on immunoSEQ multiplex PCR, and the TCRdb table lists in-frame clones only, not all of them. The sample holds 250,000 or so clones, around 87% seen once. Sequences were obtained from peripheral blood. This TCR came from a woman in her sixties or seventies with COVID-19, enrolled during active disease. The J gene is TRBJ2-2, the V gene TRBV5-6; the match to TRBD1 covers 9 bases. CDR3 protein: CASSSTQGAFPGELFF. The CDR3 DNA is TGTGCCAGCAGCTCGACACAGGGGGCTTTTCCCGGGGAGCTGTTTTTT.